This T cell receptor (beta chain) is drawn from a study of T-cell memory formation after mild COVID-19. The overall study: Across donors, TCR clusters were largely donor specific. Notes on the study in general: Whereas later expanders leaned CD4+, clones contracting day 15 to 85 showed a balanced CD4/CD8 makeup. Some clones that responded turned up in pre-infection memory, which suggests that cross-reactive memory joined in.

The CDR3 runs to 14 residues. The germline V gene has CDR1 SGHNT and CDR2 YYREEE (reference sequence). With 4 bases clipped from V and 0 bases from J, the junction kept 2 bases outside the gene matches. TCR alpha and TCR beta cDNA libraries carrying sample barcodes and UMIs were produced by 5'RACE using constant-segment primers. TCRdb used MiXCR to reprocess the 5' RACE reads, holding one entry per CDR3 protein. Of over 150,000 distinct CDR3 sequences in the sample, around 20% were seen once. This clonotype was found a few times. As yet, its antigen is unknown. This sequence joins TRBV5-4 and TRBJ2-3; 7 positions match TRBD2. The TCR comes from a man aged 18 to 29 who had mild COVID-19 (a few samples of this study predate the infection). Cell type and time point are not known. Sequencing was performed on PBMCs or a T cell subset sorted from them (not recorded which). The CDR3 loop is CASSMGGSTDTQYF. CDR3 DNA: TGTGCCAGCAGCATGGGGGGGAGCACAGATACGCAGTATTTT.